Below, one T cell receptor (beta chain) is given with its context. The data stem from a study of blood T cell repertoires in COVID-19. The V and J ends lost 1 base and 3 bases respectively, with 10 bases between them. Germline assignment: CDR1 SGHVS and CDR2 FQNEAQ. CDR3 length equals 15 residues. Methods used by the authors: Researchers report that nucleated cell counts were estimated from reference gene primer amplification. Here immunoSEQ multiplex PCR was the method, and the copy in TCRdb shows in-frame clones only, minus some. From that table come the V and J calls and clone size; the DNA was used to work out D and trimming. The sample consists of under 250,000 clones, 89% of them appearing once.

Sequenced: peripheral blood. The V and J genes are TRBV7-8 and TRBJ1-5; the D is unclear. The receptor was isolated from a man between 60 and 75 years old who had recovered from COVID-19. CDR3 nucleotide sequence: TGTGCCAGCAGCTTAGAACCGGTTATCAATCAGCCCCAGCATTTT. Amino acid sequence: CASSLEPVINQPQHF.